This T cell receptor (beta chain) stems from a study of cytomegalovirus exposure and HLA in healthy donors. Looking at the study overall: HLA-typed donors were the source of about 85 million unique TCRs held in an early data release.

Trimming took 4 bases from V and 5 from J; bases not matched to a gene: 8. Germline CDR1 SGHRS, CDR2 YFSETQ. This CDR3 is built from 14 residues. Each donor was healthy, and each was a bone marrow donor. Donors counted as nominally healthy when sampled, yet unrecorded immune exposures were likely. Use of 60 Vbeta and 13 Jbeta primers characterized the PCR. In the source study's methods: Later reanalysis found 70 million to 95 million unique TCR beta chains, around 10 million of them shared. TCRdb's copy holds only in-frame clones and misses some; the assay was immunoSEQ multiplex PCR. D and trimming were read from the DNA, whereas the V and J calls and clone size are those reported in that table. The sample carries some 130,000 clones, around 75% recorded once.

Sequenced input: PBMCs. The chain uses TRBV5-1 and TRBJ2-7, with 8 bases matching TRBD1. This sequence was found in a man aged 25-45 years in good health and CMV-seronegative. The chain's CDR3 is CASSLQGAGNEQYF. The CDR3 DNA follows: TGCGCCAGCAGCCTGCAGGGGGCGGGTAACGAGCAGTACTTC.